These T cell receptor beta chains were read from a single sample in a study of T cells in Graves' hyperthyroidism and ophthalmopathy. From the multiplex PCR reads, TCRdb called clonotypes with MiXCR, one entry per CDR3 protein. The sample has more than 300,000 distinct CDR3 sequences, about 15% seen once. Sequencing was done on a sample of blood. The receptors stem from a woman aged 25 to 39 with Graves' hyperthyroidism. Each CDR3 is given with its conserved first and last residue. Only some rows state a clone size, as once, few, many or a class for expanded clones.

clone size: -
V gene: TRBV20-1
J gene: TRBJ2-1
CDR3 protein: CSATLAGILNEQFF

clone size: many
V gene: TRBV11-3
J gene: TRBJ2-7
CDR3 protein: CASSLVQGMSYEQYF

clone size: -
V gene: TRBV10-3
J gene: TRBJ1-1
CDR3 protein: CATTHGTATVEAFF

clone size: few
V gene: TRBV9
J gene: TRBJ2-7
CDR3 protein: CASSLHAGTSGSDEQYF

clone size: many
V gene: TRBV3-1
J gene: TRBJ1-2
CDR3 protein: CASSQARMSGYTF

clone size: many
V gene: TRBV2
J gene: TRBJ2-1
CDR3 protein: CASSEEWGWDNEQFF

clone size: -
V gene: TRBV19
J gene: TRBJ1-1
CDR3 protein: CASVQPQGKNTEAFF

clone size: many
V gene: TRBV27
J gene: TRBJ2-1
CDR3 protein: CASSPLAGVWNEQFF

clone size: many
V gene: TRBV29-1
J gene: TRBJ2-1
CDR3 protein: CSDDEQFF

clone size: -
V gene: TRBV12-3/TRBV12-4
J gene: TRBJ1-6
CDR3 protein: CASKRDGGNSPLHF

clone size: many
V gene: TRBV20-1
J gene: TRBJ2-1
CDR3 protein: CSARDPRTGNEQFF

clone size: few
V gene: TRBV2
J gene: TRBJ2-1
CDR3 protein: CASTYFGNEQFF

clone size: -
V gene: TRBV3-1
J gene: TRBJ2-2
CDR3 protein: CASSQAPRGNTGELFF

clone size: many
V gene: TRBV12-5
J gene: TRBJ2-3
CDR3 protein: CASGPRRDGADTQYF

clone size: few
V gene: TRBV20-1
J gene: TRBJ2-1
CDR3 protein: CSARGRGTRSEQFF

clone size: -
V gene: TRBV29-1
J gene: TRBJ2-5
CDR3 protein: CSVEGTHQGTQYF

clone size: few
V gene: TRBV20-1
J gene: TRBJ1-2
CDR3 protein: CSATGQTNYGYTF

clone size: -
V gene: TRBV6-1
J gene: TRBJ2-1
CDR3 protein: CASSSQTMQFF

clone size: few
V gene: TRBV7-9
J gene: TRBJ1-1
CDR3 protein: CASSTPTERAFF

clone size: few
V gene: TRBV6-1
J gene: TRBJ2-2
CDR3 protein: CASSEAPIGGNTGELFF

clone size: many
V gene: TRBV11-2
J gene: TRBJ2-1
CDR3 protein: CASSFTNEQFF

clone size: -
V gene: TRBV12-3/TRBV12-4
J gene: TRBJ2-2
CDR3 protein: CASNIKNTGELFF

clone size: many
V gene: TRBV28
J gene: TRBJ1-2
CDR3 protein: CASTLPGYGYTF

clone size: many
V gene: TRBV20-1
J gene: TRBJ2-1
CDR3 protein: CSANGQGALSGNYNEQFF

clone size: few
V gene: TRBV28
J gene: TRBJ2-1
CDR3 protein: CASSKLAGPYNEQFF

clone size: -
V gene: TRBV5-1
J gene: TRBJ1-2
CDR3 protein: CASSADRGRRGTF

clone size: -
V gene: TRBV6-1
J gene: TRBJ2-1
CDR3 protein: CASSVAGYLIAGGYNEQFF

clone size: many
V gene: TRBV28
J gene: TRBJ2-7
CDR3 protein: CASSYEYGTGGGYEQYF

clone size: many
V gene: TRBV27
J gene: TRBJ2-5
CDR3 protein: CASSLSGQIQETQYF

clone size: once
V gene: TRBV4-3
J gene: TRBJ2-1
CDR3 protein: CASSLDPVGLRSSYNEQFF

clone size: -
V gene: TRBV20-1
J gene: TRBJ1-2
CDR3 protein: CSAQYGVGYTF

clone size: many
V gene: TRBV20-1
J gene: TRBJ2-1
CDR3 protein: CSAIAGIGNEQFF

clone size: -
V gene: TRBV20-1
J gene: TRBJ2-7
CDR3 protein: CSARHPGAGEQYF

clone size: many
V gene: TRBV5-6
J gene: TRBJ2-7
CDR3 protein: CASSLRITEQYF

clone size: -
V gene: TRBV19
J gene: TRBJ1-5
CDR3 protein: CASSTSRGNQPQHF

clone size: -
V gene: TRBV9
J gene: TRBJ2-1
CDR3 protein: CASSVGFSAQNEQFF

clone size: -
V gene: TRBV20-1
J gene: TRBJ2-7
CDR3 protein: CSARDLKGQGTYEQYF

clone size: -
V gene: TRBV20-1
J gene: TRBJ1-4
CDR3 protein: CSATTGSNEKLFF

clone size: few
V gene: TRBV6-9
J gene: TRBJ2-5
CDR3 protein: CASSYMLRGSETQYF

clone size: -
V gene: TRBV3-1
J gene: TRBJ1-5
CDR3 protein: CASSQGKVQPQHF

clone size: many
V gene: TRBV20-1
J gene: TRBJ2-3
CDR3 protein: CSARPSGSTDTQYF

clone size: many
V gene: TRBV7-2
J gene: TRBJ2-1
CDR3 protein: CASSLLYRGNEQFF